The 5 T cell receptor beta chains below all came from one sample that was sequenced in a study of shared clonotypes between healthy human individuals. Repertoires were generated with immunoSEQ multiplex PCR, while TCRdb's copy carries only in-frame clones and drops some. The sample holds almost 750,000 clones, approximately 72% seen once. Sequenced material: memory CD4+ T cells sorted from blood. Subset described: CD45RA-negative fraction. The receptor source for this set is a woman in her twenties or thirties in good health.

This clone was counted a single time. CDR3 bases: TGTGCCAGCTCTGGGACAGAGAACTATGGCTACACCTTC. It codes for CASSGTENYGYTF. This sequence joins TRBV18 and TRBJ1-2; 7 positions agree with TRBD1. V trimming: 6 bases; J trimming: 2 bases; junction bases outside the gene matches: 3. This CDR3 comprises 13 residues. From germline, CDR1 is KGHSH and CDR2 LQKENI.

The J gene is TRBJ2-7, the V gene TRBV21-1. TRBV21-1 counts as a pseudogene. The CDR3 length is 12 residues. CDR3 DNA: TGTGCCAGCAGCAATTCCTCCTACGAGCAGTACTTC. Its translation: CASSNSSYEQYF.

This clone has a count of ten or more. The rearrangement uses TRBV4-1 and TRBJ1-1; D uncertain. The V end lost 3 bases, the J end lost 4 bases, and 9 bases lay between the germline ends. The CDR3 consists of 13 residues. The germline gives CDR1 MGHRA, CDR2 YSYEKL. The CDR3 DNA sequence: TGCGCCAGCAGCCACAGTTCGGGCACTGAAGCTTTCTTT. It is translated as CASSHSSGTEAFF.

In the case of this clone: Additional DNA sequences in this sample encode the identical CDR3. The V call is TRBV13, the J call TRBJ2-6; the D gene is possibly TRBD1 (6 bases). V lost 3 bases and J lost 1, with 7 bases in between. This CDR3 region has 15 residues. Germline V lookup: CDR1 PRHDT, CDR2 FYEKMQ (reference sequence). The CDR3 reads CASSFRGSGANVLTF. Here the CDR3 DNA reads TGTGCCAGCAGCTTCAGGGGTTCTGGGGCCAACGTCCTGACTTTC.

This clone was recorded a few times. The rearrangement joins TRBV25-1 to TRBJ2-3; no reliable D call. This CDR3 comprises 13 residues. Between the trimmed V and J ends, which lost 6 bases and 0 bases, there was a span of 7 bases. Germline V CDR1 and CDR2: MGHDK, SYGVNS. CDR3 DNA: TGTGCCAGCAGAGCCTCTAGCACAGATACGCAGTATTTT. Translating gives CASRASSTDTQYF.